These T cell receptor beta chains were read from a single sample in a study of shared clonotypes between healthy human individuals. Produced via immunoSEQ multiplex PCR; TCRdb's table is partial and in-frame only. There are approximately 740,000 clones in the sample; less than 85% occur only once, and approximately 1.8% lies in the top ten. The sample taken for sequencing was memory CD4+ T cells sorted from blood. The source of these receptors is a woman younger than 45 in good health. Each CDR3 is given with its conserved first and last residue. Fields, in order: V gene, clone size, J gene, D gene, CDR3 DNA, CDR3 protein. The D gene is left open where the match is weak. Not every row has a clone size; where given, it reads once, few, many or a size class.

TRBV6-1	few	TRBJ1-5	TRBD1	TGTGCCAGCAGTGACTGGACAGGGTACGGCAATCAGCCCCAGCATTTT	CASSDWTGYGNQPQHF
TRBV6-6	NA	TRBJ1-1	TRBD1	TGTGCCAGCAGTACCACGACAGGGGCAAACGGCGGCTTT	CASSTTTGANGGF
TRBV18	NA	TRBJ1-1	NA	TGTGCCAGCTCACCCCCCCAGGGTAGCAACACTGAAGCTTTCTTT	CASSPPQGSNTEAFF
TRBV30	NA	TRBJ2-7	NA	TGTGCCTGGAGTCCTTCCACCCCCCCGGGTCTAGGAACTAACTTC	CAWSPSTPPGLGTNF
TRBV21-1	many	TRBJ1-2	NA	TGTGCCAGCGACGGACTCGTTGAGGGCTACACCTTC	CASDGLVEGYTF
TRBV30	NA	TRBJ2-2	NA	TGTGCCCAGGATTTCGGTCCCGCCGACGGGGAGCTGTTTTTT	CAQDFGPADGELFF
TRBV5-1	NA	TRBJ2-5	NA	TGCGCCAGCAGCCTACGTGGCCAGAAGGGAGAGACCCAGTACTTC	CASSLRGQKGETQYF
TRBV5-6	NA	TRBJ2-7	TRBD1	TGTGCCAGCAGCAACGGACAGGCATACGAGCAGTACTTC	CASSNGQAYEQYF
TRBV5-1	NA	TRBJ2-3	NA	TGCGCCAGCAGCTTGGCCGGAGATACGCAGTATTTT	CASSLAGDTQYF
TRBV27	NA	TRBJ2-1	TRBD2	TGTGCCAGCAGGACTAGCGGGAGAGCGTACAATGAGCAGTTCTTC	CASRTSGRAYNEQFF
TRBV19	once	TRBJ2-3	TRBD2	TGTGCCAGTAGTAGAGCGGGAGGGAGCACAGATACGCAGTATTTT	CASSRAGGSTDTQYF
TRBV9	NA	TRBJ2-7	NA	TGTGCCAGCAGCGCCGAATCGGGGCCTACCTACGAGCAGTACTTC	CASSAESGPTYEQYF
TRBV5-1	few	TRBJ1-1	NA	TGCGCCAGCAGCTTGTCGTCCGCCGCCATCAGTGAAGCTTTCTTT	CASSLSSAAISEAFF